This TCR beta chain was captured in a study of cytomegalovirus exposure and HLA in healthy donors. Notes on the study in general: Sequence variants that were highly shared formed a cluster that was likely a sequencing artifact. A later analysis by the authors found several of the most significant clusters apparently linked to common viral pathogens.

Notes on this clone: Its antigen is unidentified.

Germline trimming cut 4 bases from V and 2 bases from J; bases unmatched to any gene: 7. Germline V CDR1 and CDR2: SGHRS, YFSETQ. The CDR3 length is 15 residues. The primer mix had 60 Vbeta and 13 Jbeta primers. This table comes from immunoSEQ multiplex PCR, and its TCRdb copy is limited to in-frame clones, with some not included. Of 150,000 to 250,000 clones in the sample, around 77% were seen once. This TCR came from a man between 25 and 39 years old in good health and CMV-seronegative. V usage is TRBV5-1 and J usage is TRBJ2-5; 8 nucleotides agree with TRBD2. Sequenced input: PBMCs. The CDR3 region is CASSGGTRGQETQYF. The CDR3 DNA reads TGCGCCAGCAGCGGCGGGACTAGAGGGCAAGAGACCCAGTACTTC.